A single sample gave rise to the 14 T cell receptor beta chains below, sequenced in a study of T cells in women clearing cervical HPV infection. Profiling relied on immunoSEQ multiplex PCR, and the TCRdb table lists in-frame clones only, not all of them. The sample totals fewer than 40,000 clones; its top ten clones hold 6.5% to 9%. Sequencing used blood buffy coat. The source is a woman between 18 and 69 years old with a cervical HPV16 infection that either progressed to CIN3+ or cleared (not recorded which).

As regards this clone: With the read ending 3 residues before the CDR3 end, the germline J gene is used to fill in that end. The J gene is TRBJ1-5, the V gene TRBV6-2 or TRBV6-3, with a tentative D call TRBD1 (5 bases). Germline V gives CDR1 MNHEY, CDR2 SVGEGT. The CDR3 is 15 residues long. Trimming stripped 6 bases from V and 2 bases from J, with 14 bases between. The CDR3 here is CASSIQGRGNQPQHF. CDR3 bases read: TGTGCCAGCAGCATTCAGGGTAGGGGCAATCAGCCC.

For this clone: The read ends 3 residues shy of where the CDR3 ends; the end is completed using the germline J gene. The chain couples TRBV18 to TRBJ1-1; D is possibly TRBD1 (6 bases). Germline V CDR1 and CDR2: KGHSH, LQKENI. This CDR3 spans 12 amino acids. The DNA read from the CDR3 is TGTGCCAGCTCCCTACAGCAGGGGGAA. This translates into CASSLQQGE. The entire CDR3 is CASSLQQGEAFF.

Comments on this clone: The missing CDR3 end, 3 residues past where the read stops, is filled in from the germline J gene. The J gene is TRBJ2-1, the V gene TRBV6-2 or TRBV6-3; TRBD2 matches 9 bases. Losses at the gene ends were 2 bases for V and 9 bases for J; bases not matched to a gene: 8. The CDR3 length is 15 residues. CDR1 MNHEY and CDR2 SVGEGT come from the germline V gene. CDR3 loop: CASSYMGTSRGEQFF. The part of the CDR3 DNA that was read is TGTGCCAGCAGTTACATGGGGACTAGCAGGGGTGAG.

As for this clone: The CDR3 is cut off 3 residues early in the read; its end comes from the germline J gene. The V call is TRBV5-4, the J call TRBJ2-7; D remains unclear. The germline gives CDR1 SGHNT, CDR2 YYREEE (reference sequence). Trimming took 7 bases from V and 6 from J, leaving 17 bases between them. The CDR3 extends over 13 amino acids. CDR3 bases read: TGTGCCAGCTCTCTAGACTCTCTACGCGAG. Translating it yields CASSLDSLRE. The full CDR3 is CASSLDSLREQYF.

For this clone: One end of the junction fails to match germline, which may point to a read error. The DNA ends 3 residues before the CDR3 does, and the rest of the CDR3 is filled in from the germline J gene. V usage is TRBV4-2 and J usage is TRBJ1-1; D gene unclear. CDR3 length: 14 amino acids. Germline V gene lookup returns CDR1 LGHNA and CDR2 YNFKEQ. CDR3 region: CASSPKSGNTEAFF. The sequenced CDR3 bases are TGCGCCAGCAGCCCAAAATCGGGGAACACTGAA.

In the case of this clone: With the read ending 3 residues before the CDR3 end, the germline J gene is used to fill in that end. This chain connects TRBV20-1 to TRBJ2-1; 11 bases align to TRBD2. The V and J ends lost 2 bases and 0 bases, in that order; junction bases with no gene match: 9. Germline CDR1 and CDR2: DFQATT and SNEGSKA (reference sequence). The length of the CDR3 is 18 residues. The CDR3 here is CSARTSGGPRTSYNEQFF. The sequenced CDR3 bases are TGCAGTGCTAGAACTAGCGGGGGACCCCGAACCTCCTACAATGAG.

As to this clone: Read coverage stops 3 residues before the CDR3 terminus; the germline J gene supplies the remainder. V usage is TRBV12-3 or TRBV12-4 and J usage is TRBJ1-2; TRBD1 aligns across 7 bases. The CDR3 length is 16 residues. CDR3 region: CASSLTGPQGEDGYTF. CDR3 DNA, as far as it was read: TGTGCCAGCAGTTTAACAGGCCCGCAGGGGGAGGACGGC.

Comments on this clone: The read is 3 residues too short to cover the CDR3 end, so that end is filled in from the germline J gene. This rearrangement joins TRBV6-2 or TRBV6-3 to TRBJ1-2; TRBD1 might be the D (5 bases). The CDR3 has 15 residues. Germline CDR1 and CDR2: MNHEY and SVGEGT. The CDR3 region is CASSYKGLKTYGYTF. CDR3 DNA, as far as it was read: TGTGCCAGCAGTTACAAGGGACTGAAAACCTACGGG.

Considering frequency, this clone is medium-sized. The CDR3 is cut off 3 residues early in the read; its end comes from the germline J gene. The chain is built from TRBV20-1 and TRBJ2-3; 7 positions agree with TRBD1. The length of the CDR3 is 14 residues. Germline values: CDR1 DFQATT, CDR2 SNEGSKA (reference sequence). CDR3 residues: CSAIPGQAEETQYF. CDR3 DNA (partial): TGCAGTGCTATACCAGGACAGGCGGAGGAAACG.

A word on this clone: The read ends 3 residues shy of where the CDR3 ends; the end is completed using the germline J gene. This rearrangement joins TRBV18 to TRBJ1-3; D remains unclear. The V gene's germline CDR1 is KGHSH and CDR2 LQKENI. With 2 bases removed from V and 0 bases from J, the gap between germline ends came to 11 bases. The CDR3 is 16 amino acids. The CDR3 DNA, read in part, is TGTGCCAGCTCACCATCTGCGGCATCCTCTGGAAACACC. Translated: CASSPSAASSGNT. The full CDR3 sequence reads CASSPSAASSGNTIYF.

As to this clone: Read data end 3 residues before the CDR3 end; the end is taken from the germline J gene. V usage is TRBV7-9 and J usage is TRBJ2-4; D may be TRBD2 (5 bases). The CDR3 length is 14 residues. Per germline, CDR1 SEHNR and CDR2 FQNEAQ (reference sequence). The part of the CDR3 DNA that was read is TGTGCCAGCAGCTTAGTGGAAATAGACTATGGT. The encoded protein is CASSLVEIDYG. The full CDR3 is CASSLVEIDYGQYF.

This clone is deemed medium-sized by its frequency. The CDR3 goes on 3 residues after the read ends, and that part is filled in from the germline J gene. The chain employs TRBV4-2 and TRBJ1-3, with a possible D match to TRBD1 (5 bases). The length of the CDR3 is 20 residues. CDR1 is LGHNA, CDR2 YNFKEQ, per germline. With 4 bases removed from V and 1 base from J, the gap between germline ends came to 26 bases. CDR3 sequence reads: CASSPWLPRTMGQSGNTIYF. The CDR3 DNA, read in part, is TGTGCCAGCAGCCCCTGGCTTCCCCGAACTATGGGGCAATCTGGAAACACC.

In the case of this clone: The read finishes 3 residues shy of the CDR3 end, and the germline J gene is used to complete it. V is TRBV7-2 and J is TRBJ2-2; TRBD1 is a possible D gene (6 bases). Germline V gene lookup returns CDR1 SGHTA and CDR2 FQGNSA. The CDR3 loop spans 13 amino acids. V lost 5 bases and J 7 bases, leaving 11 bases between the germline ends. Partial CDR3 DNA: TGTGCCAGCAGCAACAGGGACGGCGGGGAG. It specifies CASSNRDGGE. The complete CDR3 protein is CASSNRDGGELFF.

Concerning this clone itself: The CDR3 goes on 3 residues after the read ends, and that part is filled in from the germline J gene. V and J are TRBV5-6 and TRBJ1-6; 7 bases fit TRBD1. Losses at the gene ends were 4 bases for V and 5 bases for J; bases not matched to a gene: 6. Germline V gives CDR1 SGHDT, CDR2 YYEEEE. The CDR3 consists of 15 residues. The sequenced CDR3 bases are TGTGCCAGCAGCGCGTGGACAGGCCATAATTCACCC. As protein: CASSAWTGHNSP. The complete CDR3 reads CASSAWTGHNSPLHF.